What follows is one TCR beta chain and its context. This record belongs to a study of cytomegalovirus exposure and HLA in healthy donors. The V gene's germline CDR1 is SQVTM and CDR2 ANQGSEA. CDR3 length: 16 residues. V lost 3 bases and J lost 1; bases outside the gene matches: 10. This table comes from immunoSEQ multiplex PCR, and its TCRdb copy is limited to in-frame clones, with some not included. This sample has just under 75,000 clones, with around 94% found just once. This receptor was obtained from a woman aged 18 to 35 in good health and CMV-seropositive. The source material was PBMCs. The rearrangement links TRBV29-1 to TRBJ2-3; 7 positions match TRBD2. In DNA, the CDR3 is TGCAGCGTTGATGGCTTAGTAGCGGGCCGCACAGATACGCAGTATTTT. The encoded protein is CSVDGLVAGRTDTQYF.